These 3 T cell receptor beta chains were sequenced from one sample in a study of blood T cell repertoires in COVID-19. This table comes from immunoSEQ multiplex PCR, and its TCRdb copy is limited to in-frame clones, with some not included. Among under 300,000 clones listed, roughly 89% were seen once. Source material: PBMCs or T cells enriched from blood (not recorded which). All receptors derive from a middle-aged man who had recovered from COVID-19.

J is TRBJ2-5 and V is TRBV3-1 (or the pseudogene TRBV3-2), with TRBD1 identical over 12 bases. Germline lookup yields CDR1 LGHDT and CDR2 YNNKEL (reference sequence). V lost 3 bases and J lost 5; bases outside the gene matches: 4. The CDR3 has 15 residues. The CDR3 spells CASSQEGQGAETQYF. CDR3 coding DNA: TGTGCCAGCAGCCAGGAGGGACAGGGGGCCGAGACCCAGTACTTC.

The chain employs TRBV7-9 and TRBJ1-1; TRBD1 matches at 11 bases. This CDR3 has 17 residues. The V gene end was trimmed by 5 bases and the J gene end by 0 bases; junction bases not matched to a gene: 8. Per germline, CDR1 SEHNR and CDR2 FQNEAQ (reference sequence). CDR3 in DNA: TGTGCCAGCAGCCCGGACAGGGGGCAGGGAATGAACACTGAAGCTTTCTTT. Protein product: CASSPDRGQGMNTEAFF.

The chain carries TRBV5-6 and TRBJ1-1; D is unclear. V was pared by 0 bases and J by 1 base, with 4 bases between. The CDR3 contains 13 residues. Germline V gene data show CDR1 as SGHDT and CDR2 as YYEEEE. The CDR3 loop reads CASSLAPNTEAFF. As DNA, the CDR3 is TGTGCCAGCAGCTTGGCTCCGAACACTGAAGCTTTCTTT.